The clone carrying this T cell receptor (beta chain) came up a few times. Its antigen is unidentified. This sample was taken from a study of metastatic and nonmetastatic thyroid tumors. Not a single patient had been given any form of treatment at any point before undergoing thyroid surgery. Per the original methods: A distant-metastasis classifier for papillary thyroid cancer was built using CDR3 differences across clinicopathological groups. TCRdb used MiXCR to call clones anew from the PCR reads. TCRdb, not the authors, supplied the V and J calls. The data show 45,000 or so clones, less than 5% seen once. The CDR3 consists of 15 residues. After removal of 7 bases from V and 1 base from J, the junction contained 8 bases not matched to a gene. In germline, CDR1 is MNHNS, CDR2 SASEGT. Study results and limitations: Across blood and tumor, TCR beta diversity in malignant thyroid tumors was reportedly significantly higher than in benign nodules.

The sample was blood. This chain connects TRBV6-1 to TRBJ2-3, with TRBD1 matching 7 bases. The receptor comes from a female donor with papillary thyroid cancer or a benign thyroid nodule (not recorded which). Some clones in this sample may be carry-over from other donors' samples. Here the CDR3 reads CASKSTGDRTDTQYF. Written as DNA, the CDR3 is TGTGCCAGCAAATCTACAGGGGACCGCACAGATACGCAGTATTTT.